This T cell receptor beta chain was retrieved from a study of T cells in Graves' hyperthyroidism and ophthalmopathy. This clonotype was recorded many times. The ends were cut back, 7 bases at V and 2 bases at J, with 24 bases in the middle. CDR3 size: 17 residues. RNA transcripts were the template for amplifying TCR beta CDR3 regions. The TCR CDR3 was amplified in a first-round RT-PCR using the HTBI primer set. TCRdb analysed the multiplex PCR reads with MiXCR anew, one entry per CDR3 protein. Counted here are about 420,000 distinct CDR3 sequences, 15% to 17% occurring once; the ten biggest clones make up over 12%.

This sequence joins TRBV12-3 or TRBV12-4 and TRBJ2-7, with a weak D call TRBD1 (6 bases). The sequencing input was blood. The receptor was derived from a woman under 30 with Graves' hyperthyroidism. The CDR3 DNA reads TGTGCCAGCACTCGAGACAGGTGGAGCGGAGACCCCTACGAGCAGTACTTC. Protein product: CASTRDRWSGDPYEQYF.